The clone carrying this TCR beta chain was counted many times. The data derive from a study of neurological immune-mediated disorders. Trimming removed 4 bases from V and 0 bases from J, with 13 bases in between. Germline CDR1 is DFQATT and CDR2 is SNEGSKA (reference sequence). The CDR3 has 15 amino acids. TCRdb reprocessed the 5' RACE reads with MiXCR, giving one entry per CDR3 protein. The data hold 50,000 or so distinct CDR3 sequences, with 3.6% observed a single time. This sequence originates from a man under 40 with multiple sclerosis. Sequencing was done on a sample of PBMCs. The chain joins TRBV20-1 to TRBJ2-4; perhaps TRBD1 as D (7 bases). The CDR3 reads CSAIQGRGAKNIQYF. The CDR3 coding sequence is TGCAGTGCTATACAGGGGCGGGGAGCCAAAAACATTCAGTACTTC.